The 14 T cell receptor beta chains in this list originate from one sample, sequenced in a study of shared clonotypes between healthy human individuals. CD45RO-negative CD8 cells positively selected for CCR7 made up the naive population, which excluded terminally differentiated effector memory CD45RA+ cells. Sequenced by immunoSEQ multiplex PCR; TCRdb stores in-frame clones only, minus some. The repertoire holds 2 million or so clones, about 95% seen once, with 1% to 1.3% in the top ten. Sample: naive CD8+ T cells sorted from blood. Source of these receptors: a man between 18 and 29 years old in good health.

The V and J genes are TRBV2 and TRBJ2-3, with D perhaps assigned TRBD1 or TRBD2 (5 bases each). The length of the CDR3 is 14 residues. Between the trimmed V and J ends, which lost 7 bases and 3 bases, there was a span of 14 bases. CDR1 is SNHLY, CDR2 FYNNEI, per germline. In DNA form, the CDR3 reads TGTGCCAGCACCTCTGGGGACGAAACAGATACGCAGTATTTT. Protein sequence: CASTSGDETDTQYF.

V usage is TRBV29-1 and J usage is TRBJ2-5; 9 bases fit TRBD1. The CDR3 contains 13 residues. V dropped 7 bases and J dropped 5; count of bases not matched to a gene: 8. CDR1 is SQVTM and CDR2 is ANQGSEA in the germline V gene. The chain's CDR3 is CSATGGVTETQYF. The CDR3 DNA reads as TGCAGCGCTACAGGGGGCGTCACGGAGACCCAGTACTTC.

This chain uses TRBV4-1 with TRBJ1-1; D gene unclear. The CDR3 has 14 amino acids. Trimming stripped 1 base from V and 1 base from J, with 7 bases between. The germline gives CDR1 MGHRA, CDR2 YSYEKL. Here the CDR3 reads CASSQVGRNTEAFF. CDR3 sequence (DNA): TGCGCCAGCAGCCAAGTCGGGAGGAACACTGAAGCTTTCTTT.

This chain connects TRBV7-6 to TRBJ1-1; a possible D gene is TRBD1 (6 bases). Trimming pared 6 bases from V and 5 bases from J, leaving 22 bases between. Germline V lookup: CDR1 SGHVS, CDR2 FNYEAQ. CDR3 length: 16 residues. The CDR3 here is CASSSGDGGGWTEAFF. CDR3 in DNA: TGTGCCAGCAGTTCAGGGGACGGGGGAGGTTGGACTGAAGCTTTCTTT.

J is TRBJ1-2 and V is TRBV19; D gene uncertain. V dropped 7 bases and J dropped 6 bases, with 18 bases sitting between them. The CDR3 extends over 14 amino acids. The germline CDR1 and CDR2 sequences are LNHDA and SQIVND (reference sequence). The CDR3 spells CASTLSGPRNGYTF. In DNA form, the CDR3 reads TGTGCCAGTACCCTAAGCGGGCCTCGCAATGGCTACACCTTC.

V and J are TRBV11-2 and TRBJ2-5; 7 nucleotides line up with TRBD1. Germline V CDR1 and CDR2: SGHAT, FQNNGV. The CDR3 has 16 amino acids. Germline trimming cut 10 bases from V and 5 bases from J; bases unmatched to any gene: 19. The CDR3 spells CATVDRDGYSGETQYF. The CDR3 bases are TGTGCCACCGTTGACAGGGACGGTTATTCGGGGGAGACCCAGTACTTC.

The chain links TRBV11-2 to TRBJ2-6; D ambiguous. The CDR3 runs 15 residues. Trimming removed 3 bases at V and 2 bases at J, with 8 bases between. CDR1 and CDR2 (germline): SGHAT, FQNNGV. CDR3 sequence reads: CASSFGVTGANVLTF. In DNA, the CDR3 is TGTGCCAGCAGCTTTGGAGTGACTGGGGCCAACGTCCTGACTTTC.

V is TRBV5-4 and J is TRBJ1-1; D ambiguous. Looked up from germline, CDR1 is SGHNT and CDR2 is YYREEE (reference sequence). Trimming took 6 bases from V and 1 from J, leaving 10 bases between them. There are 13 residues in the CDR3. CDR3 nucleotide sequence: TGTGCCAGCACCACGGTCGGGAACACTGAAGCTTTCTTT. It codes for CASTTVGNTEAFF.

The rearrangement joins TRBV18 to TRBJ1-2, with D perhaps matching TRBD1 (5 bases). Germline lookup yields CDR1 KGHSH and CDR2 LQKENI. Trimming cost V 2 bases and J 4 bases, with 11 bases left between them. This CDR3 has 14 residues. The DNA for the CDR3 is TGTGCCAGCTCACCAGACTCCGGGGCCTATGGCTACACCTTC. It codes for CASSPDSGAYGYTF. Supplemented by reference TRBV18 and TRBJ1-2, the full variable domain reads NAGVMQNPRHLVRRRGQEARLRCSPMKGHSHVYWYRQLPEEGLKFMVYLQKENIIDESGMPKERFSAEFPKEGPSILRIQQVVRGDSAAYFCASSPDSGAYGYTFGSGTRLTVV.

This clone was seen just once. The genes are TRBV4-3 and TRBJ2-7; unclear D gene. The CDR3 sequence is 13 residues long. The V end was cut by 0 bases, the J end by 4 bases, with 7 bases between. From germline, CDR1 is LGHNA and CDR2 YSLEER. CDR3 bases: TGCGCCAGCAGCCAAGACGGCTTATACGAGCAGTACTTC. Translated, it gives CASSQDGLYEQYF.

The CDR3 DNA follows: TGTGCCAGCAGTGATAGAAGGGCTGGCGAGCAGTACTTC. Translating gives CASSDRRAGEQYF. The chain joins TRBV2 to TRBJ2-7, with D hard to call. This CDR3 spans 13 amino acids. The germline V and J ends were trimmed by 3 bases and 6 bases, with 12 bases remaining between them. Germline assignment: CDR1 SNHLY and CDR2 FYNNEI.

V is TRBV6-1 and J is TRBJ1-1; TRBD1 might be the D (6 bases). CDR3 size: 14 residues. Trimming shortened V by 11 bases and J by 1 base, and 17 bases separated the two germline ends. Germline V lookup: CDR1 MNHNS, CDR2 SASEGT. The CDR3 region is CASVHEQGNTEAFF. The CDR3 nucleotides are TGTGCCTCAGTCCACGAACAGGGGAACACTGAAGCTTTCTTT.

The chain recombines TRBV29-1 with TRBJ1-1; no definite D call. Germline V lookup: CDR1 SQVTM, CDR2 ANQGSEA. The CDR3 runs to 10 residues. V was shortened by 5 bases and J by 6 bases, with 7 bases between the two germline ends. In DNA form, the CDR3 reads TGCAGCGTTAACAGAGCTGAAGCTTTCTTT. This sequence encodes CSVNRAEAFF.

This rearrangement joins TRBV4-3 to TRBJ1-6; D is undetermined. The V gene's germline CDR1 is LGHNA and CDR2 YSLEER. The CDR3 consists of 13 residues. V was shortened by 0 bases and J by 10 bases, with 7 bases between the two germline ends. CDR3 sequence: CASSQDVESPLHF. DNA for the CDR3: TGCGCCAGCAGCCAAGACGTCGAGTCACCCCTCCACTTT.